Sequencing of this T cell receptor (beta chain) was carried out in a study of T cells after yellow fever vaccination. Findings and caveats of the study: Though weaker, the secondary response peaked faster, on day 5 versus 15. FACS-sorted repertoires might harbor abundant contaminating clonotypes from the bulk population. Clones from primary vaccination mostly reappeared after the booster (96% CD4, about 88% CD8). Only a minor proportion of clonotypes was detected across both CD4 and CD8 compartments.

TCRdb itself ran the 5' RACE reads through MiXCR, one entry per CDR3 protein. The sample lists about 230,000 distinct CDR3 sequences, over 6.5% occurring once. V was shortened by 4 bases and J by 3 bases, with 9 bases between the two germline ends. The CDR3 length is 13 residues. The germline gives CDR1 SQVTM, CDR2 ANQGSEA. Concerning this clonotype itself: Its antigen is currently unknown.

The chain recombines TRBV29-1 with TRBJ1-4; tentatively, D is TRBD1 (5 bases). The TCR was taken from a man younger than 45 who received the YFV17D yellow fever vaccine. The specimen was CD4+ T cells sorted from PBMCs, collected on the day of the yellow fever booster vaccination. The CDR3, as DNA: TGCAGCGTTGTCGACAGAGCTAATGAAAAACTGTTTTTT. As protein: CSVVDRANEKLFF.